This TCR beta chain was sequenced for a study of response to subunit inactivated influenza vaccine. General study results and limits: The authors put forward the suggestion that each seasonal influenza vaccination may bring in only a limited number of new T cells.

After removal of 0 bases from V and 4 bases from J, the junction contained 8 bases not matched to a gene. Per germline, CDR1 DFQATT and CDR2 SNEGSKA (reference sequence). This CDR3 spans 15 amino acids. TCRdb redid the calling of the RT-PCR reads with MiXCR, one entry per CDR3 protein. The sample has about 540,000 distinct CDR3 sequences, roughly a quarter seen once. This clonotype was seen a few times. Its antigen is unidentified. This sample was also put to use in a study of T cells expressing NK-cell markers. Per that paper: The authors generated TCR beta cDNA through 5'RACE template switching with UMIs. From sorted CD3+CD56+NKG2C+, CD3+CD56+NKG2C- and CD3+CD56-NKG2C+ T cells came the TCR beta repertoires. One of the eight sequenced donors was seronegative, whereas the other seven were HCMV-seropositive. Dominant NKG2C+ clonotype frequencies of roughly 1.0-7.5% of CD8+ T cells were measured in five or six donors.

The sequence came from a man aged 45 to 65 who received an inactivated influenza vaccine. The chain carries TRBV20-1 and TRBJ2-7; 8 nucleotides match TRBD2. The specimen comprised CD4+ T cells sorted from PBMCs, sampled 11 to 12 days after vaccination. In DNA, the CDR3 is TGCAGTGCTAGAGATCCCAGCGGGAGTTTGTACGAGCAGTACTTC. Translated, it gives CSARDPSGSLYEQYF.